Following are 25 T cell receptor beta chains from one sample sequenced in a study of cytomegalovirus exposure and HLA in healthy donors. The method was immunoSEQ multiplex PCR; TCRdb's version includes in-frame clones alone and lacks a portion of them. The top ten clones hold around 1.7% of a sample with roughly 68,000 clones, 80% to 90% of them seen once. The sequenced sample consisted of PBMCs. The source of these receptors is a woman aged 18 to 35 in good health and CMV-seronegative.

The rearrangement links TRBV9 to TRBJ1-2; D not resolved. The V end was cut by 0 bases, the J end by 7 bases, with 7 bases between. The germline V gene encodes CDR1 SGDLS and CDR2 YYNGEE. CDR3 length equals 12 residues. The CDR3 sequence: CASSVGGAGYTF. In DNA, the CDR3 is TGTGCCAGCAGCGTAGGAGGCGCTGGCTACACCTTC.

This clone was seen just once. This CDR3 reads CASSSLSGSKMNEQFF. In DNA form, the CDR3 reads TGTGCCAGCAGTTCTCTTAGCGGGAGCAAAATGAATGAGCAGTTCTTC. This chain connects TRBV6-5 to TRBJ2-1; 9 bases agree with TRBD2. Germline loops: CDR1 MNHEY, CDR2 SVGAGI. V lost 4 bases, J lost 7 bases, and 11 bases stayed unmatched. The CDR3 loop spans 16 amino acids.

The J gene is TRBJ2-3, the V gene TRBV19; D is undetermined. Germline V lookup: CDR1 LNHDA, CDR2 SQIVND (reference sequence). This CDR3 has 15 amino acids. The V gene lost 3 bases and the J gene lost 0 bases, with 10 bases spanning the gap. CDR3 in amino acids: CASSITITSTDTQYF. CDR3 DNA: TGTGCCAGTAGTATCACCATCACTAGCACAGATACGCAGTATTTT.

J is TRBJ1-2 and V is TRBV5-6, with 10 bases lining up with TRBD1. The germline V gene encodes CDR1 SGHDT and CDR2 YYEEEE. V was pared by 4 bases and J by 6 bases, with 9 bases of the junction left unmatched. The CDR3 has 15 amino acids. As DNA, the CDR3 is TGTGCCAGCAGCGCGACAGGGGGCAGATATGATGGCTACACCTTC. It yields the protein CASSATGGRYDGYTF.

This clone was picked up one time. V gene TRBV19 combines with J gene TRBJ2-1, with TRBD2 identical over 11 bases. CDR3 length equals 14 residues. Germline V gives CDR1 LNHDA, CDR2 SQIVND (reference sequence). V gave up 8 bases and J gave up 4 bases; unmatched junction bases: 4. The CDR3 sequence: CASRLAGIYNEQFF. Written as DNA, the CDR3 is TGTGCCAGTCGACTAGCGGGGATTTACAATGAGCAGTTCTTC.

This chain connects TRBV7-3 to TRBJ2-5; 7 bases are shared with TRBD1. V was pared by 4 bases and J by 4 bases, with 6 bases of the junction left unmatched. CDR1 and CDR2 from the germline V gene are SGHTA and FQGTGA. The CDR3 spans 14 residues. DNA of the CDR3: TGTGCCAGCAGCTCGACAGGGCCGGGAGAGACCCAGTACTTC. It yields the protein CASSSTGPGETQYF.

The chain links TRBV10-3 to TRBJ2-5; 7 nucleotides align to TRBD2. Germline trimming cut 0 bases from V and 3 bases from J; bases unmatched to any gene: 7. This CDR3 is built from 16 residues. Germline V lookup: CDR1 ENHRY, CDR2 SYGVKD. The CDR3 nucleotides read TGTGCCATCAGTGAGTCGGGGGGGGGATCCAAAGAGACCCAGTACTTC. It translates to CAISESGGGSKETQYF.

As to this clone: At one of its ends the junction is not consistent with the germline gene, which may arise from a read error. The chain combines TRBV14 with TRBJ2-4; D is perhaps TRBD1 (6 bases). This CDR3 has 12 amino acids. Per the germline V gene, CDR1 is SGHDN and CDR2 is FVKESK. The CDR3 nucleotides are TGTGCCAGCAGCCAAGGGTCCGGGACAACGCACTTC. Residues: CASSQGSGTTHF.

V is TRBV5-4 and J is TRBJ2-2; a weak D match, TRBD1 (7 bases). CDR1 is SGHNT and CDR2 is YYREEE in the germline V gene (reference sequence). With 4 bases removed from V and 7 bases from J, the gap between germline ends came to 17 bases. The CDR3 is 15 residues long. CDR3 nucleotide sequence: TGTGCCAGCAGCCGGAGGGGGCGCGTAGACGGGGAGCTGTTTTTT. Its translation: CASSRRGRVDGELFF.

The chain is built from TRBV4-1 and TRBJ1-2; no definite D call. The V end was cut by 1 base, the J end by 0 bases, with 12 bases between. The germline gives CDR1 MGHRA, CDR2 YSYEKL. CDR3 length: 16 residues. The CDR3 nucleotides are TGCGCCAGCAGCCAAGGGGCCACAGACACTAACTATGGCTACACCTTC. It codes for CASSQGATDTNYGYTF.

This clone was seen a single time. In DNA form, the CDR3 reads TGTGCCAGCAGCCCGGTCGGGAACAGCAATCAGCCCCAGCATTTT. As protein: CASSPVGNSNQPQHF. J is TRBJ1-5 and V is TRBV7-9; D not certain. This CDR3 spans 15 amino acids. V shed 5 bases and J shed 1 base, with 12 bases lying between them. The V gene's germline CDR1 is SEHNR and CDR2 FQNEAQ (reference sequence).

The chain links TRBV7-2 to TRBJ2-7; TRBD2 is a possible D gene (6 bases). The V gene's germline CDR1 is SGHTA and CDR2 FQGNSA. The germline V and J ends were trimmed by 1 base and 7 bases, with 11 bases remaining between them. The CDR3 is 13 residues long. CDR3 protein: CASSLVGGVEQYF. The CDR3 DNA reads TGTGCCAGCAGCTTAGTCGGCGGGGTTGAGCAGTACTTC.

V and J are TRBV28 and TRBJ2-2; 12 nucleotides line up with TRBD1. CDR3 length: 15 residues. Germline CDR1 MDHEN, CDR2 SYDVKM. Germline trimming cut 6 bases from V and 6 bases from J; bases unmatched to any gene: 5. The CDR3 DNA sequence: TGTGCCAGCAGGGGGGACAGGGGGCGCGCCGGGGAGCTGTTTTTT. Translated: CASRGDRGRAGELFF.

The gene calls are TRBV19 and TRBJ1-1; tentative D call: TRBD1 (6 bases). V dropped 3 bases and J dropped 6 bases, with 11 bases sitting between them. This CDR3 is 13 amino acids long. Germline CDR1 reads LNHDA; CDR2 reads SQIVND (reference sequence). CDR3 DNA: TGTGCCAGTAGTATCCACAGGGAAGCTGAAGCTTTCTTT. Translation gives CASSIHREAEAFF.

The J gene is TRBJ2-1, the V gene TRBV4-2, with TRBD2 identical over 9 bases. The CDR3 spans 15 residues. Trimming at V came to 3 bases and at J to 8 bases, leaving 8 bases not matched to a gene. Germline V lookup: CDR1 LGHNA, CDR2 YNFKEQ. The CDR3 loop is CASSQGLAGWDEQFF. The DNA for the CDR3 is TGTGCCAGCAGCCAGGGCCTAGCGGGGTGGGATGAGCAGTTCTTC.

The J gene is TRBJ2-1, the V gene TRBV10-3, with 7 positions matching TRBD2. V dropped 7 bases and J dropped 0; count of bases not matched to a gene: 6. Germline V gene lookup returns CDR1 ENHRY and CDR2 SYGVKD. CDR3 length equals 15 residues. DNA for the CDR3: TGTGCCATCACTGCTAGCGGAAGCTCCTACAATGAGCAGTTCTTC. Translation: CAITASGSSYNEQFF.

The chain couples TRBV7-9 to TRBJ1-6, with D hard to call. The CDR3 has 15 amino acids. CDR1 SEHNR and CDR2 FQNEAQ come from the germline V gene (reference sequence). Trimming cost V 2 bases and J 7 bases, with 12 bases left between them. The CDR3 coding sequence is TGTGCCAGCAGCTTATCACGAGGGAAAAATTCACCCCTCCACTTT. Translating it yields CASSLSRGKNSPLHF.

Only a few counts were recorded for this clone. CDR3 sequence: CASRPWSQSGELFF. The CDR3 coding sequence is TGTGCCAGCCGCCCATGGTCACAGTCCGGGGAGCTGTTTTTT. V gene TRBV19 combines with J gene TRBJ2-2; unclear D gene. The CDR3 contains 14 residues. Germline lookup yields CDR1 LNHDA and CDR2 SQIVND (reference sequence). Trimming took off 9 bases at V and 6 bases at J, with 17 bases between the two ends. The full variable domain, rest sourced from reference TRBV19 and TRBJ2-2, is DGGITQSPKYLFRKEGQNVTLSCEQNLNHDAMYWYRQDPGQGLRLIYYSQIVNDFQKGDIAEGYSVSREKKESFPLTVTSAQKNPTAFYLCASRPWSQSGELFFGEGSRLTVL.

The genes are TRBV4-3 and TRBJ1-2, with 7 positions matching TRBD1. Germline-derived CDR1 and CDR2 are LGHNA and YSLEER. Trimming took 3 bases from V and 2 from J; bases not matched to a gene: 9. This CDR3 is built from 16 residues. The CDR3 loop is CASSQDTPQGNYGYTF. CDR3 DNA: TGCGCCAGCAGCCAGGACACTCCACAGGGGAACTATGGCTACACCTTC.

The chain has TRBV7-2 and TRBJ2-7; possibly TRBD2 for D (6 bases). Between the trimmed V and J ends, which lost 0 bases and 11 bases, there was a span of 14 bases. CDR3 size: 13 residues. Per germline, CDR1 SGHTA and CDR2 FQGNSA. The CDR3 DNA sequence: TGTGCCAGCAGCTTAGCCGAGGGAGGAACAGAGTACTTC. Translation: CASSLAEGGTEYF.

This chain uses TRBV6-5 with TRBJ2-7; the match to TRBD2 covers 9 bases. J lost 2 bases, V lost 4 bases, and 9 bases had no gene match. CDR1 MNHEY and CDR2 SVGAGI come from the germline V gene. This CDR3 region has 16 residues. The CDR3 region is CASSSRLPSGTYEQYF. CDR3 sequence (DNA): TGTGCCAGCAGTTCCCGCCTTCCTAGCGGGACCTACGAGCAGTACTTC.

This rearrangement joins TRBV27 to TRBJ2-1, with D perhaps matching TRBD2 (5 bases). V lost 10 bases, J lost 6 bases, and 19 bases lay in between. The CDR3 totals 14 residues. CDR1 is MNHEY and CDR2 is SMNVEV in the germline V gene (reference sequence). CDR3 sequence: CATVSRGLFNEQFF. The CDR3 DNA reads TGTGCCACCGTCTCCCGGGGATTGTTCAATGAGCAGTTCTTC.

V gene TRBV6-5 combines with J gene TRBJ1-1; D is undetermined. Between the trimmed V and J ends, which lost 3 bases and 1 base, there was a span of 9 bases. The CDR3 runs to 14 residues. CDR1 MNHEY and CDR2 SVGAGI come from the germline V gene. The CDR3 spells CASSYAHRNTEAFF. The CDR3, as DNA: TGTGCCAGCAGTTATGCACACCGGAACACTGAAGCTTTCTTT.

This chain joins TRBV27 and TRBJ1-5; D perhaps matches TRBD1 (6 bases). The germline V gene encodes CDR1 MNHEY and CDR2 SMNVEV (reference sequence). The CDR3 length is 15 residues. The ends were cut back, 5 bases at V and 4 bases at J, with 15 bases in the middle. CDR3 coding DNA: TGTGCCAGCAGTCCAGGGGTGTTGAGGAATCAGCCCCAGCATTTT. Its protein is CASSPGVLRNQPQHF.

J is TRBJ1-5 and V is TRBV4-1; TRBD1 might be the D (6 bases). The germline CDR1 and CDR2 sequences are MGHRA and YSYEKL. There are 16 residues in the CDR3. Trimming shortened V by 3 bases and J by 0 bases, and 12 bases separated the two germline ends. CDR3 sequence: CASSHRQAYSNQPQHF. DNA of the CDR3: TGCGCCAGCAGCCACCGACAGGCTTATAGCAATCAGCCCCAGCATTTT.